This T cell receptor (beta chain) is drawn from a study of T cells after yellow fever vaccination. General observations from the study: Overall, a small share of clonotypes was seen in both CD4 and CD8 compartments. In FACS-sorted repertoires, abundant clonotypes from the bulk population could appear as contaminants. Reappearance after the booster was observed for most primary-vaccination clones (96% CD4, almost 90% CD8). A secondary response was less intense yet reached its peak sooner, at day 5 versus 15.

The CDR3 is 15 amino acids. The J segment lost 9 bases and the V segment lost 7 bases, leaving 9 bases of the junction unmatched. This clonotype has more than one count but fewer than ten. Its target is unknown. MiXCR, applied by TCRdb to the 5' RACE reads, yields one record per CDR3 protein. The profile shows 340,000 or so distinct CDR3 sequences, roughly an eighth of them singletons. The source is a man aged 18 to 35 who received the YFV17D yellow fever vaccine. This chain uses TRBV12-3 or TRBV12-4 with TRBJ1-6; TRBD1 aligns across 10 bases. The specimen comprised CD4+ T cells sorted from PBMCs, sampled 15 days after the yellow fever booster vaccination. DNA for the CDR3: TGTGCCAGCACATTGACAGGGGGCGGACCTTCACCCCTCCACTTT. The encoded protein is CASTLTGGGPSPLHF.